This TCR beta chain was sequenced in a study of blood T cell repertoires in COVID-19. On the study more broadly: The cDNA or gDNA used as material had been derived from T cells, B-cell-depleted T cells, or PBMCs.

The CDR3 totals 19 residues. Germline CDR1 reads KGHDR; CDR2 reads SFDVKD. The J segment lost 0 bases and the V segment lost 3 bases, leaving 8 bases of the junction unmatched. Authors' data handling: Amplification of reference gene primers provided the estimated nucleated cell counts. Sequencing was performed with immunoSEQ multiplex PCR; in TCRdb, only in-frame clones are kept and a portion is missing. The V and J calls and the clone size are those of that table, but D and trimming were determined from the DNA. The profile shows about 190,000 clones, about 81% of them singletons. Sample: peripheral blood. The gene calls are TRBV24-1 and TRBJ2-3; 13 bases agree with TRBD2. The sequence came from a man aged 25 to 40 with active or convalescent COVID-19. This CDR3 is CATSDPAGTSGESTDTQYF. The CDR3 DNA reads as TGTGCCACCAGTGATCCGGCCGGGACTAGCGGGGAAAGCACAGATACGCAGTATTTT.